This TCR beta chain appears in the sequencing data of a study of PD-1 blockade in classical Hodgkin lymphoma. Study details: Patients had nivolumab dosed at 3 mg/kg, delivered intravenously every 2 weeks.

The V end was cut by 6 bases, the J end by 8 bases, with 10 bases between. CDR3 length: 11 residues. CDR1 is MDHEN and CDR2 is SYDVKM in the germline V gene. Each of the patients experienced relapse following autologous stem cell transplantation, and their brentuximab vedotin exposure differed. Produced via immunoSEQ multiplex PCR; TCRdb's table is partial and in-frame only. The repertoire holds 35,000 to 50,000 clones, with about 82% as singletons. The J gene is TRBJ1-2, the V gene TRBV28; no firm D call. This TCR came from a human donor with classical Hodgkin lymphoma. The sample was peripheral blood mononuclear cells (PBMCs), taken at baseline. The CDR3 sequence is CASSGGIGYTF. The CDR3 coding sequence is TGTGCCAGCAGCGGAGGGATCGGCTACACCTTC.